This is a list of T cell receptor beta chains from one sample in a study of early T cells in non-severe SARS-CoV-2 infection. A single record per CDR3 protein comes from TCRdb applying MiXCR to the 5' RACE reads. The table has 50,000 to 60,000 distinct CDR3 sequences, approximately 12% seen once. Source material: whole blood. These receptors all stem from an adult who was a healthcare worker with PCR-confirmed SARS-CoV-2 infection or an uninfected control (not recorded which). Each CDR3 is given without its conserved first and last residue.

V: TRBV6-2/TRBV6-3; CDR3: ASSYSEVSYEQY
V: TRBV3-1; CDR3: ASSQDVDGETQY
V: TRBV6-2/TRBV6-3; CDR3: ASAGGADTQY
V: TRBV7-9; CDR3: ASKLAGTETSPLH
V: TRBV10-1; CDR3: ASSEEQIGEMF
V: TRBV20-1; CDR3: SAPPPGPTDTQY
V: TRBV2; CDR3: ASNGGGYNEQF
V: TRBV9; CDR3: ASSVEGRSDTQY
V: TRBV19; CDR3: ASSLDGGPLYGYT
V: TRBV9; CDR3: ASSVDSANTGELF
V: TRBV7-2; CDR3: ASSLLWQGPLNEQF
V: TRBV10-3; CDR3: AISESVLTDPYGYT
V: TRBV7-2; CDR3: ASSLIGVGTDTQY
V: TRBV29-1; CDR3: SVENRLRAHGYT
V: TRBV15; CDR3: ATANRNQPQH
V: TRBV19; CDR3: ASSFAGAYGYT
V: TRBV7-2; CDR3: ASSLNWDRGPDTQY
V: TRBV3-1; CDR3: ASSQVAGGREQY
V: TRBV6-2/TRBV6-3; CDR3: ASSYLWEQF
V: TRBV5-1; CDR3: ASSFIQGASTGANVLT
V: TRBV11-2; CDR3: ASSLGARTDTQY
V: TRBV7-9; CDR3: ASGAQRGGLYEQF
V: TRBV6-5; CDR3: ASERRGADTQY
V: TRBV29-1; CDR3: SVVAGTDTQY
V: TRBV6-2/TRBV6-3; CDR3: ASRLAGGGDTQY
V: TRBV20-1; CDR3: SAGSGGSSYEQY
V: TRBV6-1; CDR3: ASSGLTSGVRLF
V: TRBV6-1; CDR3: ASSTGTVNEQF
V: TRBV5-1; CDR3: ASSLRVSGTGNRDYGYT
V: TRBV6-2/TRBV6-3; CDR3: ASTLAGTGWAAQF
V: TRBV5-1; CDR3: ASSLGNANEKLF
V: TRBV6-2/TRBV6-3; CDR3: ASTPLLGHEQF
V: TRBV6-1; CDR3: ASRRTDPENIQY
V: TRBV11-3; CDR3: ASSLGMITDTQY
V: TRBV7-6; CDR3: ASSLARTGGAGEQY
V: TRBV7-6; CDR3: ASSAGTLDTQY